These T cell receptor beta chains were read from a single sample in a study of T cells in localized non-small cell lung cancer. The protocol was immunoSEQ multiplex PCR, while the TCRdb copy is restricted to in-frame clones and leaves out a portion. This table holds a few thousand clones, around 27% found once. Sample: normal lung tissue next to the tumor, taken before any cancer treatment. Every receptor here comes from an older male donor with stage II lung adenocarcinoma. CDR3s include the opening cysteine and the closing phenylalanine or tryptophan. A D gene is named only where the DNA matches it firmly. Size is omitted from some rows. Given values are once, few, many or a class for expanded clones.

few	TRBV11-3	TRBJ1-3	-	TGTGCCAGCAGCTTAAAGGCAGGGCGGTCTGGAAACACCATATATTTT	CASSLKAGRSGNTIYF
-	TRBV5-1	TRBJ1-2	TRBD1	TGCGCCAGCAGCTCCGGGACAGCGTTTCCTTATGGCTACACCTTC	CASSSGTAFPYGYTF
few	TRBV6-8	TRBJ2-1	TRBD1	TGTGCCAGCAGTTTGGGACAGTCCAGTTACAATGAGCAGTTCTTC	CASSLGQSSYNEQFF
-	TRBV18	TRBJ2-3	TRBD1	TGTGCCAGCTCACCAGGACAGGGGACAGATACGCAGTATTTT	CASSPGQGTDTQYF
-	TRBV18	TRBJ2-1	TRBD1	TGTGCCAGCTCAGAGACAGGGGGCGGTGCTGAGCAGTTCTTC	CASSETGGGAEQFF
-	TRBV19	TRBJ2-5	-	TGTGCCAGTAGGCCCTCGGTTGGCCTCCAAGAGACCCAGTACTTC	CASRPSVGLQETQYF
-	TRBV30	TRBJ1-3	-	TGTGCCTGGAGCGCCCCGGGCTTAAGGAAGGGAACTGGAAACACCATATATTTT	CAWSAPGLRKGTGNTIYF
few	TRBV11-3	TRBJ2-1	-	TGTGCCAGCAGCGCCGGGCCTCTACTCCACTACAATGAGCAGTTCTTC	CASSAGPLLHYNEQFF
-	TRBV18	TRBJ1-2	-	TGTGCCAGCTCACCAGACGGCGGACGCTATGGCTACACCTTC	CASSPDGGRYGYTF
-	TRBV2	TRBJ2-7	-	TGTGCCAGCAACCTTCAGGGTCCCATTGGTGAGCAGTACTTC	CASNLQGPIGEQYF
-	TRBV12-5	TRBJ1-2	TRBD1	TGTGCTAGTGGTTGGGTGGGGCCTCCGGGACAGATAAACTATGGCTACACCTTC	CASGWVGPPGQINYGYTF
few	TRBV6-8	TRBJ1-2	TRBD1	TGTGCCAGCAGTTCCCCGACAGGGTTGGTTGGCTACACCTTC	CASSSPTGLVGYTF
few	TRBV6-8	TRBJ1-1	-	TGTGCCAGCAGTTTCGTTAACACTGAAGCTTTCTTT	CASSFVNTEAFF
few	TRBV6-8	TRBJ2-1	TRBD1	TGTGCCAGCAGTTCAGGACAGGGCTACAATGAGCAGTTCTTC	CASSSGQGYNEQFF
large	TRBV11-3	TRBJ2-1	TRBD2	TGTGCCAGCAGCCGGACTAGCGGGAGTCATAATGAGCAGTTCTTC	CASSRTSGSHNEQFF
once	TRBV15	TRBJ2-3	-	TGTGCCACCAGCAGAGGGGGGTCGGCCGATACGCAGTATTTT	CATSRGGSADTQYF
few	TRBV9	TRBJ2-5	-	TGTGCCAGCAGCTTAACGGGGGAGACCCAGTACTTC	CASSLTGETQYF
-	TRBV18	TRBJ1-1	-	TGTGCCAGCTCACCAAGAGGGGAATTCTTAGGGCCTGAAGCTTTCTTT	CASSPRGEFLGPEAFF
few	TRBV6-8	TRBJ2-1	TRBD2	TGTGCCATCAAAGCGGGACTAGCGGCCAATGAGCAGTTCTTC	CAIKAGLAANEQFF
few	TRBV22-1	TRBJ2-1	-	TGTGCCAGCACCGCACCCAGGGGAGGGCAGTTCTTC	CASTAPRGGQFF
-	TRBV5-1	TRBJ2-7	TRBD1	TGCGCCAGCAGCCTCGGACAGGGGGCGAGGGAGCAGTACTTC	CASSLGQGAREQYF
-	TRBV6-8	TRBJ2-6	-	TGTGCCACCGTGTGGGGGTCCGGGGCCAACGTCCTGACTTTC	CATVWGSGANVLTF
-	TRBV11-1	TRBJ2-5	-	TGTGCCAGCAGCTTAGCGGTCCTAGCGACCCAAGAGACCCAGTACTTC	CASSLAVLATQETQYF
-	TRBV18	TRBJ2-7	TRBD1	TGTGCCAGCTCACTGTCGGGGACAGGGTCGTACGAGCAGTACTTC	CASSLSGTGSYEQYF
few	TRBV7-6	TRBJ2-7	TRBD2	TGTGCCAGCAGCCAACCTAGCGCGGGACTATCCTACGAGCAGTACTTC	CASSQPSAGLSYEQYF
few	TRBV9	TRBJ1-1	TRBD1	TGTGCCAGCAGCCCCGGGACAGGGGGCTTAACTTTCTTT	CASSPGTGGLTFF
few	TRBV7-2	TRBJ2-3	TRBD2	TGTGCCAGCAGCTTACTAGCGGGAGGGAGGGCAGATACGCAGTATTTT	CASSLLAGGRADTQYF
-	TRBV9	TRBJ2-5	-	TGTGCCAGCAGTGAAAACTTTTTGGAGCCCCAGTACTTC	CASSENFLEPQYF
-	TRBV29-1	TRBJ2-5	-	TGCAGCGTTGAAGGGATTGGCCAGATCCAAGAGACCCAGTACTTC	CSVEGIGQIQETQYF
few	TRBV11-3	TRBJ1-2	TRBD1	TGTGCCAGCAGCGCCGGGACAGGGATTATGCACTATGGCTACACCTTC	CASSAGTGIMHYGYTF
-	TRBV28	TRBJ2-1	-	TGTGCCAGCAGTACCCCCCCCAGCTCCTACAATGAGCAGTTCTTC	CASSTPPSSYNEQFF
-	TRBV30	TRBJ1-3	TRBD1	TGTGCCTTGGAAGCGGACGGGACAGGGAGAGACTCTGGAAACACCATATATTTT	CALEADGTGRDSGNTIYF
-	TRBV18	TRBJ1-2	-	TGTGCCAGCTCACCAGAATTACGGGCAGGCTATGGCTACACCTTC	CASSPELRAGYGYTF
medium-sized	TRBV11-3	TRBJ2-7	-	TGTGCCAGCAGCTCTGGGAGGAGGGCGGGCGGCTCCTACGAGCAGTACTTC	CASSSGRRAGGSYEQYF
-	TRBV29-1	TRBJ1-1	-	TGCAGCGTTGACGGGGGGTTGTGGACGGGGAACACTGAAGCTTTCTTT	CSVDGGLWTGNTEAFF
large	TRBV28	TRBJ2-2	TRBD1	TGTGCCAGCAGAAGACAGCCGGGACAGTCGAACACCGGGGAGCTGTTTTTT	CASRRQPGQSNTGELFF
once	TRBV14	TRBJ1-2	-	TGTGCCAGCAGCCAATCCCGGGTATGGGGCTACACCTTC	CASSQSRVWGYTF
-	TRBV7-7	TRBJ2-1	-	TGTGCCAGCAGCTCGATAGGCACCCGAGCCGATGAGCAGTTCTTC	CASSSIGTRADEQFF
few	TRBV15	TRBJ1-1	-	TGTGCCACCAGTCCTAGGAGTTGGAACACTGAAGCTTTCTTT	CATSPRSWNTEAFF
-	TRBV9	TRBJ2-7	-	TGTGCCAGCAGCGTAGCTCCAGGGGATTTCTACGAGCAGTACTTC	CASSVAPGDFYEQYF
hyperexpanded	TRBV6-8	TRBJ1-1	-	TGTGCCAGCGGCGGGTGGGTCGACACTGAAGCTTTCTTT	CASGGWVDTEAFF
-	TRBV19	TRBJ1-6	TRBD1	TGTGCCAGTAGTATAGCGCCAGGGGGGTATAATTCACCCCTCCACTTT	CASSIAPGGYNSPLHF
few	TRBV6-8	TRBJ1-5	-	TGTGCCAGCAGTTTCTTGGGGGGGAGGCAGCCCCAGCATTTT	CASSFLGGRQPQHF
-	TRBV19	TRBJ1-4	TRBD1	TGTGCCAGTACCTCGGGGGACAGCCCTGCAACTAATGAAAAACTGTTTTTT	CASTSGDSPATNEKLFF
-	TRBV29-1	TRBJ1-2	TRBD1	TGCAGCGTTTTCGGGACAGGGTACTATGGCTACACCTTC	CSVFGTGYYGYTF
-	TRBV11-3	TRBJ1-3	TRBD1	TGTGCCAGCAGCTCACTAACTGGACAGGACTCTGGAAACACCATATATTTT	CASSSLTGQDSGNTIYF
few	TRBV18	TRBJ1-5	-	TGTGCCAGCTCCCCGCCGACAGTCAATCAGCCCCAGCATTTT	CASSPPTVNQPQHF
-	TRBV28	TRBJ2-4	TRBD2	TGTGCCTCCCACAAAGCGGGAGACCTAGGGAACATTCAGTACTTC	CASHKAGDLGNIQYF
-	TRBV29-1	TRBJ1-2	TRBD1	TGCAGCGTCTCATTTCACGGGACAGGATATGGCTACACCTTC	CSVSFHGTGYGYTF
-	TRBV29-1	TRBJ1-3	-	TGCAGCGTTGAGGGCGGGGAAGACTCTGGAAACACCATATATTTT	CSVEGGEDSGNTIYF
medium-sized	TRBV28	TRBJ1-3	-	TGTGCCAGCAGGGACTTCAGCGGGTTTGGAAACACCATATATTTT	CASRDFSGFGNTIYF
few	TRBV6-8	TRBJ2-2	-	TGTGCCAGCAGGATCTACGCGAACACCGGGGAGCTGTTTTTT	CASRIYANTGELFF
-	TRBV19	TRBJ2-1	-	TGTGCCAGTAGTATAACGAGAGGGTCCTACAATGAGCAGTTCTTC	CASSITRGSYNEQFF
-	TRBV6-8	TRBJ2-2	-	TGTGCCAGCAGCCGATGGGCGGAGACGAACACCGGGGAGCTGTTTTTT	CASSRWAETNTGELFF
few	TRBV11-3	TRBJ2-3	-	TGTGCCAGCAGCTCCGGGATCTACACAGATACGCAGTATTTT	CASSSGIYTDTQYF